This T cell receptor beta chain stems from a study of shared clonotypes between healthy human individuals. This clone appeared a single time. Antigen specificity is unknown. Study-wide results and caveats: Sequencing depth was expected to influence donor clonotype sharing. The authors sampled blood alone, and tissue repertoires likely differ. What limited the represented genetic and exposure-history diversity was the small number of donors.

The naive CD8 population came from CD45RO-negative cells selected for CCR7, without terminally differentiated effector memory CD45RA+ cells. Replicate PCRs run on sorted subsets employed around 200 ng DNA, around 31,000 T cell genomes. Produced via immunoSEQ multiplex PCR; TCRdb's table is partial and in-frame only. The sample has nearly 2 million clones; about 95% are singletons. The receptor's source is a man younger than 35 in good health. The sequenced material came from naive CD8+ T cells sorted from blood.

CDR3 sequence: CARGSSAQTYNEQFF. CDR3 DNA: TGCGCCAGAGGTTCTAGCGCTCAAACCTACAATGAGCAGTTCTTC. V gene TRBV5-1 combines with J gene TRBJ2-1; D possibly corresponds to TRBD2 (6 bases). Germline V gene sequence: CDR1 SGHRS, CDR2 YFSETQ. CDR3 length: 15 amino acids. Deletions cut 8 bases from V and 2 bases from J, with 17 bases between.